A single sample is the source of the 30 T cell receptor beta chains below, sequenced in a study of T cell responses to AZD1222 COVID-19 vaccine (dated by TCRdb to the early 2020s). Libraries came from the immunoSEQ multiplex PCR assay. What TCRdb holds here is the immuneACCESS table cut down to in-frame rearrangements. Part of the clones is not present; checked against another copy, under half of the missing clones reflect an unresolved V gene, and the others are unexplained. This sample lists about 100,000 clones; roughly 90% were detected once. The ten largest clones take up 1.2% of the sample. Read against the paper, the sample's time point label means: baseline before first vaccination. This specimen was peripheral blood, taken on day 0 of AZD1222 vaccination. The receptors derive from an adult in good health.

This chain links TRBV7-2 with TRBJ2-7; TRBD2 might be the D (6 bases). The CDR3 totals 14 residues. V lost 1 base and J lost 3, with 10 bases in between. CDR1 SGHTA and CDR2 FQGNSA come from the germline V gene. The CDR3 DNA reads TGTGCCAGCAGCTTAGATAGCGGAAACTACGAGCAGTACTTC. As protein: CASSLDSGNYEQYF.

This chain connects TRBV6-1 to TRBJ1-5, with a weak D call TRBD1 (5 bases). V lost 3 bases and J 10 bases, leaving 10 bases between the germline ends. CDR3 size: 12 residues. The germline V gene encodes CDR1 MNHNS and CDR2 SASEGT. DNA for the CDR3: TGTGCCAGCAGTGATAGTGGGGGACCCCAGCATTTT. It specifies CASSDSGGPQHF.

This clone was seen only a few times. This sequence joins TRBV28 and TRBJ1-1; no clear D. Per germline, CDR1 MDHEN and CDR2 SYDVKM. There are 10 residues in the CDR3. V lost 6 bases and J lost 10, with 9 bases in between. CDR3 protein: CASSGRRAFF. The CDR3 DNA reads TGTGCCAGCAGCGGAAGGAGAGCTTTCTTT.

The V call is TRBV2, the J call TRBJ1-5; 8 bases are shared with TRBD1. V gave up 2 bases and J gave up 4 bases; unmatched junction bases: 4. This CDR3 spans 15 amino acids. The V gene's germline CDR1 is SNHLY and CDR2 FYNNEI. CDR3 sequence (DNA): TGTGCCAGCAGTGAACGGACAGGGCCAAATCAGCCCCAGCATTTT. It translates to CASSERTGPNQPQHF.

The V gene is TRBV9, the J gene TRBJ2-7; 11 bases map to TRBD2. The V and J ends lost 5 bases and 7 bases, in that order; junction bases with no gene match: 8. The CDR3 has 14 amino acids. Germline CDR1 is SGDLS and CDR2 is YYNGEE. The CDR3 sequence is CASSEVAGGEEQYF. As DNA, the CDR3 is TGTGCCAGCAGTGAGGTAGCGGGAGGGGAAGAGCAGTACTTC.

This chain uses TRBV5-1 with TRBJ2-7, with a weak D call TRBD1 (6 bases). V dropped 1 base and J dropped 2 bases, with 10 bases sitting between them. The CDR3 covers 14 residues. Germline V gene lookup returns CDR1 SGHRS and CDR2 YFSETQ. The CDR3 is CASSLTGLAYEQYF. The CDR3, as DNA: TGCGCCAGCAGCTTGACAGGGCTGGCCTACGAGCAGTACTTC.

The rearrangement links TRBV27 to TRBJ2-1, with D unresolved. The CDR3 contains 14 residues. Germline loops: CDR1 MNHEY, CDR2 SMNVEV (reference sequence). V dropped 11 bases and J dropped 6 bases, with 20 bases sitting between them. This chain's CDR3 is CASSPARHSNEQFF. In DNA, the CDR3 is TGTGCCTCCTCCCCGGCTAGACACTCCAATGAGCAGTTCTTC.

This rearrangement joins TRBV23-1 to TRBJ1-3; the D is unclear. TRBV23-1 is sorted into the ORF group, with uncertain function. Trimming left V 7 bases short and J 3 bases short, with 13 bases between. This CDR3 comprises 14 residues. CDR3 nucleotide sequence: TGCGCCAGCATCTCACGGGAATGTGGAAACACCATATATTTT. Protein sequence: CASISRECGNTIYF.

CDR3 amino acids: CASSLSRRTEAFF. DNA for the CDR3: TGTGCCAGCAGCTTGTCGAGAAGGACTGAAGCTTTCTTT. The chain uses TRBV5-8 and TRBJ1-1; D gene unclear. The V gene's germline CDR1 is SGHTS and CDR2 YDEGEE. The CDR3 consists of 13 residues. The V end was cut by 1 base, the J end by 5 bases, with 9 bases between. The whole variable domain, remainder taken from reference TRBV5-8 and TRBJ1-1, is EAGVTQSPTHLIKTRGQQATLRCSPISGHTSVYWYQQALGLGLQFLLWYDEGEERNRGNFPPRFSGRQFPNYSSELNVNALELEDSALYLCASSLSRRTEAFFGQGTRLTVV.

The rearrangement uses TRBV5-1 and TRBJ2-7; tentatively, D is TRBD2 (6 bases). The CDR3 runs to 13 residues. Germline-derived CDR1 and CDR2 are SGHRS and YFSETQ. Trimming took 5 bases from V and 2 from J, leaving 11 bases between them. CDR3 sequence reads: CASSSGTAYEQYF. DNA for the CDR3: TGCGCCAGCAGTTCCGGGACTGCCTACGAGCAGTACTTC. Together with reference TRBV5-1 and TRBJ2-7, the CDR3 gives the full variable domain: KAGVTQTPRYLIKTRGQQVTLSCSPISGHRSVSWYQQTPGQGLQFLFEYFSETQRNKGNFPGRFSGRQFSNSRSEMNVSTLELGDSALYLCASSSGTAYEQYFGPGTRLTVT.

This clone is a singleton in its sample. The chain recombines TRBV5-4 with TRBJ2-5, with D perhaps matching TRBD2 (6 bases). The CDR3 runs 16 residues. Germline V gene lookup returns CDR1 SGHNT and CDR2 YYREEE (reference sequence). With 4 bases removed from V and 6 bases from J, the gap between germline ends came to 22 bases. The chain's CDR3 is CASSPGGGSGMKTQYF. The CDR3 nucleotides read TGTGCCAGCAGCCCGGGTGGGGGGAGCGGAATGAAGACCCAGTACTTC.

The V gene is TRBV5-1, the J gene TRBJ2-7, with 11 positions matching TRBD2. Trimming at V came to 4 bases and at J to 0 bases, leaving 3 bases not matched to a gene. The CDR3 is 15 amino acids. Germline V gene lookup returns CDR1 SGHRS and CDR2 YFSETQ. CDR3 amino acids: CASSIAGGPSYEQYF. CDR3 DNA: TGCGCCAGCAGCATAGCGGGGGGGCCCTCCTACGAGCAGTACTTC.

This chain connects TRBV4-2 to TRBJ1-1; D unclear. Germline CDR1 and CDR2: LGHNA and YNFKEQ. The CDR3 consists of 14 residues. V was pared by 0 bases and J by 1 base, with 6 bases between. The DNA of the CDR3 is TGTGCCAGCAGCCAAGATACCCAGAACACTGAAGCTTTCTTT. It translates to CASSQDTQNTEAFF.

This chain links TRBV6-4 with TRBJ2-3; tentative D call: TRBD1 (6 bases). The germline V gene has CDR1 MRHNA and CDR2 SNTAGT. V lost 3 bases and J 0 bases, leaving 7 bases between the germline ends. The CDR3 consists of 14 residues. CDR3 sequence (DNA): TGTGCCAGCAGTGAAAGGGGGAGCACAGATACGCAGTATTTT. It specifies CASSERGSTDTQYF.

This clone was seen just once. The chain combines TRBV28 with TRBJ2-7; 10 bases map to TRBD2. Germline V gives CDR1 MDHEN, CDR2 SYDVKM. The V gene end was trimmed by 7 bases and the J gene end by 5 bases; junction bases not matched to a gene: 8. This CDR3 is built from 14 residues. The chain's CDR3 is CASKPGLATNEQYF. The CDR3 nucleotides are TGTGCCAGCAAACCGGGACTAGCGACGAACGAGCAGTACTTC.

CDR3 bases: TGCGCCAGCAGCCAAGAGACGGGCGTGATTTATGGCTACACCTTC. Translated, it gives CASSQETGVIYGYTF. The V gene is TRBV4-3, the J gene TRBJ1-2; D not resolved. CDR1 is LGHNA and CDR2 is YSLEER in the germline V gene. Trimming removed 0 bases from V and 5 bases from J, with 13 bases in between. The CDR3 sequence is 15 residues long.

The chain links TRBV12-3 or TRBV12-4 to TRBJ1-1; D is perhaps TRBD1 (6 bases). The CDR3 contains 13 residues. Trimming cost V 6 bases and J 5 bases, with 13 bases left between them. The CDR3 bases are TGTGCCAGCAGAGGGGGGCCGTGGACTGAAGCTTTCTTT. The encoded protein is CASRGGPWTEAFF.

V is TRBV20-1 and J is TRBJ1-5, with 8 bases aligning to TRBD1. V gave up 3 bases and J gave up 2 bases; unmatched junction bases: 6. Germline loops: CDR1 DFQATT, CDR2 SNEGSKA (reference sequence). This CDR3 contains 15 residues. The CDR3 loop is CSASSGGFGNQPQHF. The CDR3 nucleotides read TGCAGTGCTAGTTCAGGGGGCTTTGGCAATCAGCCCCAGCATTTT.

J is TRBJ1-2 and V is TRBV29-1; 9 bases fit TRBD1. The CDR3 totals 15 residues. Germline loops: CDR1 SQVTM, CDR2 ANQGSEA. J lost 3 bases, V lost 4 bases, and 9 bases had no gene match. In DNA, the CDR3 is TGCAGCGTTGGCCCTCTCGACAGGGGGGACTATGGCTACACCTTC. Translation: CSVGPLDRGDYGYTF.

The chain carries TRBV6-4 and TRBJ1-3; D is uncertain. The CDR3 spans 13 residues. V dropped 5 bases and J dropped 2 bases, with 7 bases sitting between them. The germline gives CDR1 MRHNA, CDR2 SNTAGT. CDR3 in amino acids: CASSNSPGNTIYF. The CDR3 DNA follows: TGTGCCAGCAGTAACAGCCCTGGAAACACCATATATTTT.

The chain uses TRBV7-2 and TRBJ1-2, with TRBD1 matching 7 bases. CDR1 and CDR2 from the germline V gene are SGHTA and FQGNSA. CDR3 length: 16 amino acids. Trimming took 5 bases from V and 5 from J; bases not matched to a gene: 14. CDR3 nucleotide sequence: TGTGCCAGCAGCCTCTTGGGAACAGGGGTGGGATATGGCTACACCTTC. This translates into CASSLLGTGVGYGYTF.

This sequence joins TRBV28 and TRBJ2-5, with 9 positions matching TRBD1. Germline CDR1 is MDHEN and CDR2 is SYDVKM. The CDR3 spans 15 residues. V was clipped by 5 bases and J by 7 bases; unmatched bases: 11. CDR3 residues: CASSPVKQGAGTQYF. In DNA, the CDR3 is TGTGCCAGCAGTCCCGTTAAACAGGGGGCCGGGACCCAGTACTTC.

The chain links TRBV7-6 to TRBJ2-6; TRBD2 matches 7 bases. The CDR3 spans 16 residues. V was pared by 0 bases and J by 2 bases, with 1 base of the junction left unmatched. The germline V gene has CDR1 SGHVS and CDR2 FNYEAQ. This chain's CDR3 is CASSLAAGTGANVLTF. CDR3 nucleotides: TGTGCCAGCAGCTTAGCAGCGGGGACTGGGGCCAACGTCCTGACTTTC.

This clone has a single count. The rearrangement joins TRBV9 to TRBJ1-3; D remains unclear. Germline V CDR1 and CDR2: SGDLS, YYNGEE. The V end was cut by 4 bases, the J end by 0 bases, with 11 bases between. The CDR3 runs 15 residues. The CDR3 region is CASSPRLGSGNTIYF. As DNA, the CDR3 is TGTGCCAGCAGCCCCCGGCTCGGCTCTGGAAACACCATATATTTT.

The CDR3 nucleotides are TGTGCCAGCAGACTCCTTACAGCGAACACTGAAGCTTTCTTT. This translates into CASRLLTANTEAFF. The rearrangement joins TRBV6-1 to TRBJ1-1, with no clear D. V was cut by 6 bases and J by 1 base, with 12 bases left in between. Germline CDR1 is MNHNS and CDR2 is SASEGT. The CDR3 is 14 residues long.

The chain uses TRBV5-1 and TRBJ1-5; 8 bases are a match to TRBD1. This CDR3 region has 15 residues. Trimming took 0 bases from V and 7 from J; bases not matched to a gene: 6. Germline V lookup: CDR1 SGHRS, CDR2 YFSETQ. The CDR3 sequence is CASSLVPGQGQPQHF. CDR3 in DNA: TGCGCCAGCAGCTTGGTCCCTGGACAGGGCCAGCCCCAGCATTTT.

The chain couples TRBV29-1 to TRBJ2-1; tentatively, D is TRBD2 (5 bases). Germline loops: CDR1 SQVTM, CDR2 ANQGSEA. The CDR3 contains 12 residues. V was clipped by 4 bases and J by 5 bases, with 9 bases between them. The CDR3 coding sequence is TGCAGCGTTGTCGGGGAGAACAATGAGCAGTTCTTC. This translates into CSVVGENNEQFF.

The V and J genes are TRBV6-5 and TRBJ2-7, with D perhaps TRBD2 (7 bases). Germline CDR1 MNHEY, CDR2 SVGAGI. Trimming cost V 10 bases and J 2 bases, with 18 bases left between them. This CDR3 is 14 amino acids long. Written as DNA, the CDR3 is TGTGCCACCGCCGGGGGGCTCCTTGCCTACGAGCAGTACTTC. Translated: CATAGGLLAYEQYF.

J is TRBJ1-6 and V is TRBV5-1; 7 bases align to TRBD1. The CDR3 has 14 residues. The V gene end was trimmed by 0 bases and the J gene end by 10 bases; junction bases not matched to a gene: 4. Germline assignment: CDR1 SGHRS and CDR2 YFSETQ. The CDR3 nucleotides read TGCGCCAGCAGCTTGGTACAGGGGAACTCACCCCTCCACTTT. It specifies CASSLVQGNSPLHF.

CDR3 in amino acids: CASSHNAGEQFF. CDR3 nucleotides: TGTGCCAGTAGCCACAATGCGGGTGAGCAGTTCTTC. The chain recombines TRBV19 with TRBJ2-1, with D perhaps TRBD2 (5 bases). Per the germline V gene, CDR1 is LNHDA and CDR2 is SQIVND (reference sequence). V was trimmed by 6 bases and J by 9 bases, leaving 12 bases between them. CDR3 length: 12 amino acids. Complete variable domain (other parts from reference TRBV19 and TRBJ2-1): DGGITQSPKYLFRKEGQNVTLSCEQNLNHDAMYWYRQDPGQGLRLIYYSQIVNDFQKGDIAEGYSVSREKKESFPLTVTSAQKNPTAFYLCASSHNAGEQFFGPGTRLTVL.